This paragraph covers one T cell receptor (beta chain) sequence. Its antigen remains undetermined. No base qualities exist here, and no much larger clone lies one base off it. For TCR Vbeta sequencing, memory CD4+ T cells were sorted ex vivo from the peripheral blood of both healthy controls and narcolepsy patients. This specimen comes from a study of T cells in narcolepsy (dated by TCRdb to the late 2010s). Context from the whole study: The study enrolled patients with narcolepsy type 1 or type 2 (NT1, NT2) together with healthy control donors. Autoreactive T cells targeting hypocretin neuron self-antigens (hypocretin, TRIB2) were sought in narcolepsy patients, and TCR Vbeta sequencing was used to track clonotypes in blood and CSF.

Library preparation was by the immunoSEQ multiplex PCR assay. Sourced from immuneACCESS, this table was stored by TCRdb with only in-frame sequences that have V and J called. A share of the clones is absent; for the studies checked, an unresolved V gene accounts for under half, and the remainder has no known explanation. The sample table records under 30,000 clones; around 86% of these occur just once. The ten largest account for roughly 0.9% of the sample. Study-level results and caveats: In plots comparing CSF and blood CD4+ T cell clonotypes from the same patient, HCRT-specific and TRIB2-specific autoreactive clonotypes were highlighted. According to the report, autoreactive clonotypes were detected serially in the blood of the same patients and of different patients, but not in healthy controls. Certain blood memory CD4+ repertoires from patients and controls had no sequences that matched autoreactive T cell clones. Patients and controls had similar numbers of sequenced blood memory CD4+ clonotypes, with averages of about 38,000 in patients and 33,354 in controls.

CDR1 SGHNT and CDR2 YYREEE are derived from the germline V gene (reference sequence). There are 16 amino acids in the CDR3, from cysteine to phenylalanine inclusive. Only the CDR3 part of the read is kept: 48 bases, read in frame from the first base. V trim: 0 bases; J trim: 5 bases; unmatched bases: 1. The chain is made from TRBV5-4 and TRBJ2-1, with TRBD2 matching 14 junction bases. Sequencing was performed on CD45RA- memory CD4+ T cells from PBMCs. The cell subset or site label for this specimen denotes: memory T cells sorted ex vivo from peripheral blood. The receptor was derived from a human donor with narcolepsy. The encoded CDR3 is CASSLGTSGGNNEQFF. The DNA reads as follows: TGTGCCAGCAGCTTGGGGACTAGCGGGGGGAACAATGAGCAGTTCTTC.